Presented here are 30 T cell receptor beta chains from one specimen sequenced in a study of cytomegalovirus exposure and HLA in healthy donors. Primers included in the PCR were 60 Vbeta and 13 Jbeta primers. Sequencing used immunoSEQ multiplex PCR; TCRdb keeps in-frame clones, though not all of them. Among 150,000 to 200,000 clones, 75% to 80% were seen once, and the ten largest hold 11% to 15%. Sequenced sample: PBMCs. The receptor set was obtained from a man aged 45-65 years in good health and CMV-seropositive.

The sample holds a few counts of this clone. The chain has TRBV7-9 and TRBJ1-5; D not resolved. Germline CDR1 is SEHNR and CDR2 is FQNEAQ (reference sequence). The CDR3 consists of 15 residues. Trimming cost V 0 bases and J 0 bases, with 6 bases left between them. The CDR3 DNA is TGTGCCAGCAGCTTAGCCAGTTATAGCAATCAGCCCCAGCATTTT. Residues: CASSLASYSNQPQHF. The entire variable domain, with the rest obtained from reference TRBV7-9 and TRBJ1-5, is as follows: DTGVSQNPRHKITKRGQNVTFRCDPISEHNRLYWYRQTLGQGPEFLTYFQNEAQLEKSRLLSDRFSAERPKGSFSTLEIQRTEQGDSAMYLCASSLASYSNQPQHFGDGTRLSIL.

The chain is built from TRBV6-5 and TRBJ1-2; D may be TRBD1 (6 bases). The CDR3 contains 15 residues. Trimming removed 0 bases from V and 4 bases from J, with 12 bases in between. Germline CDR1 and CDR2: MNHEY and SVGAGI. As DNA, the CDR3 is TGTGCCAGCAGTTACTCGAGGACAGTCTCCTATGGCTACACCTTC. Translation gives CASSYSRTVSYGYTF.

The rearrangement links TRBV21-1 to TRBJ2-7; TRBD1, the D gene given by the table, was not confirmed from the DNA. TRBV21-1 is an annotated pseudogene. The CDR3 is 16 amino acids. The CDR3 DNA reads as TGTGCCAGCAGGGGACCACCGGGACAGGGGGCGTTCGAGCAGTACTTC. It encodes CASRGPPGQGAFEQYF.

This clone was recorded once. The chain recombines TRBV4-3 with TRBJ2-2; D is possibly TRBD1 (5 bases). CDR3 length: 16 residues. V was shortened by 0 bases and J by 3 bases, with 11 bases between the two germline ends. The V gene's germline CDR1 is LGHNA and CDR2 YSLEER. The chain's CDR3 is CASSQEVTGHTGELFF. As DNA, the CDR3 is TGCGCCAGCAGCCAAGAGGTCACAGGACACACCGGGGAGCTGTTTTTT.

The CDR3 sequence is CASSTPGQGYEQYF. In DNA, the CDR3 is TGTGCCAGCAGTACCCCGGGACAGGGCTACGAGCAGTACTTC. The chain joins TRBV28 to TRBJ2-7; TRBD1 matches 9 bases. The CDR3 has 14 amino acids. Germline CDR1 reads MDHEN; CDR2 reads SYDVKM. V was clipped by 5 bases and J by 3 bases; unmatched bases: 5. Based on the CDR3 plus reference TRBV28 and TRBJ2-7, the full variable domain is DVKVTQSSRYLVKRTGEKVFLECVQDMDHENMFWYRQDPGLGLRLIYFSYDVKMKEKGDIPEGYSVSREKKERFSLILESASTNQTSMYLCASSTPGQGYEQYFGPGTRLTVT.

The J gene is TRBJ2-2, the V gene TRBV27, with TRBD2 matching 10 bases. Germline V CDR1 and CDR2: MNHEY, SMNVEV (reference sequence). CDR3 length: 18 residues. J lost 5 bases, V lost 2 bases, and 11 bases had no gene match. The CDR3 nucleotides read TGTGCCAGCAGTTTACTGTCGCTAGCGGGGGAGCTTACCGGGGAGCTGTTTTTT. It is translated as CASSLLSLAGELTGELFF.

This chain joins TRBV5-1 and TRBJ2-1; D not resolved. This CDR3 region has 14 residues. V lost 6 bases and J 0 bases, leaving 10 bases between the germline ends. Per germline, CDR1 SGHRS and CDR2 YFSETQ. CDR3 in amino acids: CASTEASSYNEQFF. CDR3 DNA: TGCGCCAGCACCGAGGCCAGCTCCTACAATGAGCAGTTCTTC.

The chain employs TRBV6-1 and TRBJ1-2; maybe TRBD1 (5 bases). V was cut by 2 bases and J by 8 bases, with 18 bases left in between. Looked up from germline, CDR1 is MNHNS and CDR2 is SASEGT. The CDR3 has 15 residues. Here the CDR3 reads CASSEQSVGGVGYTF. CDR3 nucleotides: TGTGCCAGCAGTGAACAGAGTGTGGGGGGTGTGGGCTACACCTTC.

The chain links TRBV15 to TRBJ1-5, with TRBD1 identical over 7 bases. CDR3 size: 17 residues. Germline V gives CDR1 LNHNV, CDR2 YYDKDF (reference sequence). V was clipped by 1 base and J by 1 base; unmatched bases: 7. DNA for the CDR3: TGTGCCACCAGCAGAGTTTGGACAGGAGAGAGCAATCAGCCCCAGCATTTT. Encoded protein: CATSRVWTGESNQPQHF.

Only one count was recorded for this clone. V is TRBV6-6 and J is TRBJ2-5; 8 nucleotides line up with TRBD1. The CDR3 extends over 15 amino acids. The germline V gene encodes CDR1 MNHNY and CDR2 SVGAGI (reference sequence). V shed 5 bases and J 5 bases; nucleotides not matched to a gene: 10. The CDR3 reads CASSPWTGPGETQYF. The CDR3 coding sequence is TGTGCCAGCAGTCCCTGGACAGGGCCGGGGGAGACCCAGTACTTC.

The chain joins TRBV7-9 to TRBJ2-2; D call uncertain. V was pared by 1 base and J by 0 bases, with 6 bases between. CDR1 SEHNR and CDR2 FQNEAQ come from the germline V gene (reference sequence). There are 15 residues in the CDR3. The CDR3 here is CASSLGPPNTGELFF. DNA for the CDR3: TGTGCCAGCAGCTTAGGGCCACCGAACACCGGGGAGCTGTTTTTT.

The gene calls are TRBV10-3 and TRBJ2-7, with 9 bases that match TRBD1. Germline V gene sequence: CDR1 ENHRY, CDR2 SYGVKD. There are 14 residues in the CDR3. V lost 10 bases to trimming and J lost 3 bases; unmatched junction nucleotides: 10. CDR3 sequence (DNA): TGTGCCACCATGCCCGGGACAGGGAACTACGAGCAGTACGTC. It codes for CATMPGTGNYEQYV.

The CDR3 DNA sequence: TGTGCCAGCAGTTCCGGGACATCTATAGAAACGCAGTATTTT. This translates into CASSSGTSIETQYF. This chain uses TRBV6-6 with TRBJ2-3, with D possibly being TRBD1 (6 bases). Germline V gene data show CDR1 as MNHNY and CDR2 as SVGAGI (reference sequence). V dropped 4 bases and J dropped 9 bases, with 17 bases sitting between them. CDR3 length: 14 residues.

This chain links TRBV6-4 with TRBJ1-2; 9 bases line up with TRBD1. Germline CDR1 MRHNA, CDR2 SNTAGT. Germline trimming cut 3 bases from V and 7 bases from J; bases unmatched to any gene: 6. This CDR3 has 14 residues. The CDR3 here is CASSERGQGCGYTF. The CDR3 DNA is TGTGCCAGCAGTGAGCGGGGACAGGGTTGTGGCTACACCTTC.

The rearrangement links TRBV6-5 to TRBJ2-3; weak D call: TRBD1 (6 bases). This CDR3 spans 14 amino acids. The V gene's germline CDR1 is MNHEY and CDR2 SVGAGI. V gave up 6 bases and J gave up 5 bases, with 15 bases separating them. CDR3 bases: TGTGCCAGCAGACCCATGGGGGCAGGAGATACGCAGTATTTT. It specifies CASRPMGAGDTQYF.

V gene TRBV5-4 combines with J gene TRBJ2-1, with 9 bases lining up with TRBD1. CDR3 length: 16 amino acids. Germline CDR1 is SGHNT and CDR2 is YYREEE (reference sequence). V trimming: 3 bases; J trimming: 8 bases; junction bases outside the gene matches: 12. Written as DNA, the CDR3 is TGTGCCAGCAGCTCCGAACAGGGGGCGCGAAACGATGAGCAGTTCTTC. Residues: CASSSEQGARNDEQFF.

This chain links TRBV10-1 with TRBJ1-1; no clear D gene. This CDR3 is 14 amino acids long. The ends were cut back, 3 bases at V and 0 bases at J, with 8 bases in the middle. Germline V lookup: CDR1 WNHNN, CDR2 SYGVQD (reference sequence). The CDR3 reads CASSDHSLNTEAFF. CDR3 DNA: TGCGCCAGCAGTGATCACAGTTTGAACACTGAAGCTTTCTTT.

This clone came up once. The rearrangement uses TRBV14 and TRBJ2-7; 9 bases map to TRBD1. The germline CDR1 and CDR2 sequences are SGHDN and FVKESK. The CDR3 covers 14 residues. Germline trimming cut 4 bases from V and 2 bases from J; bases unmatched to any gene: 3. The CDR3 region has the DNA TGTGCCAGCAGCCCAGGGACAGGGACCTACGAGCAGTACTTC. Its protein product is CASSPGTGTYEQYF.

This chain connects TRBV4-1 to TRBJ1-5; D call uncertain. Trimming shortened V by 1 base and J by 4 bases, and 11 bases separated the two germline ends. Looked up from germline, CDR1 is MGHRA and CDR2 is YSYEKL. The CDR3 extends over 15 amino acids. The CDR3 loop reads CASSQGAVSNQPQHF. CDR3 in DNA: TGCGCCAGCAGCCAAGGGGCAGTGTCGAATCAGCCCCAGCATTTT.

The chain joins TRBV18 to TRBJ1-4; 7 bases are shared with TRBD1. V shed 3 bases, J shed 8 bases, and the junction held 3 bases outside the gene matches. Germline lookup yields CDR1 KGHSH and CDR2 LQKENI. This CDR3 region has 13 residues. Written as DNA, the CDR3 is TGTGCCAGCTCACCCGGGACAGAAGAAAAACTGTTTTTT. Its protein product is CASSPGTEEKLFF.

The rearrangement joins TRBV27 to TRBJ1-2, with 7 bases lining up with TRBD1. The CDR3 is made up of 16 amino acids. Germline loops: CDR1 MNHEY, CDR2 SMNVEV (reference sequence). V shed 5 bases, J shed 6 bases, and the junction held 15 bases outside the gene matches. CDR3 DNA: TGTGCCAGCAGTCCATTCTTTCTCGGGACAGATAATGGCTACACCTTC. The encoded protein is CASSPFFLGTDNGYTF.

This clone was recorded only once. The rearrangement links TRBV19 to TRBJ1-1; TRBD1 is a possible D gene (5 bases). V was pared by 3 bases and J by 0 bases, with 11 bases between. The CDR3 spans 15 residues. CDR1 and CDR2 (germline): LNHDA, SQIVND (reference sequence). CDR3 in DNA: TGTGCCAGTAGTATGGGGACTGATTTGAACACTGAAGCTTTCTTT. Translated, it gives CASSMGTDLNTEAFF.

This clone was seen more than once but under ten times. V and J are TRBV27 and TRBJ2-3, with 12 bases that match TRBD2. Germline CDR1 is MNHEY and CDR2 is SMNVEV (reference sequence). The CDR3 runs to 16 residues. After removal of 5 bases from V and 1 base from J, the junction contained 4 bases not matched to a gene. The CDR3 coding sequence is TGTGCCAGCAGTACAAGACTAGCGGGGGGCACAGATACGCAGTATTTT. This codes for CASSTRLAGGTDTQYF.

The chain recombines TRBV7-2 with TRBJ1-1, with D tentatively TRBD1 (5 bases). CDR1 is SGHTA and CDR2 is FQGNSA in the germline V gene. Between the trimmed V and J ends, which lost 6 bases and 5 bases, there was a span of 16 bases. The CDR3 covers 14 residues. CDR3 loop: CASRFKAGGTEAFF. The CDR3, as DNA: TGTGCCAGCAGATTTAAGGCGGGGGGGACTGAAGCTTTCTTT.

This clone showed up just a few times. The gene calls are TRBV9 and TRBJ1-6; D may be TRBD1 (5 bases). The germline CDR1 and CDR2 sequences are SGDLS and YYNGEE. The CDR3 is 17 amino acids. V lost 3 bases and J lost 5, with 18 bases in between. The CDR3 DNA reads as TGTGCCAGCAGCGCAGGCGGGGGAGGCAGAAATAATTCACCCCTCCACTTT. It codes for CASSAGGGGRNNSPLHF.

Written as DNA, the CDR3 is TGCGCCAGCAGCTTGGTGCGGACTAGCGGGGGGGCCGGCACCGGGGAGCTGTTTTTT. Protein: CASSLVRTSGGAGTGELFF. V is TRBV5-1 and J is TRBJ2-2; 15 bases map to TRBD2. The V segment lost 0 bases and the J segment 4 bases; nucleotides outside the gene matches: 7. The CDR3 consists of 19 residues. Germline loops: CDR1 SGHRS, CDR2 YFSETQ.

The genes are TRBV6-4 and TRBJ2-1; D call uncertain. The CDR3 extends over 16 amino acids. Germline V lookup: CDR1 MRHNA, CDR2 SNTAGT. With 2 bases removed from V and 2 bases from J, the gap between germline ends came to 13 bases. The CDR3 region has the DNA TGTGCCAGCAGTGACGGTATTGGCATTCCCTACAATGAGCAGTTCTTC. Protein product: CASSDGIGIPYNEQFF.

The CDR3 region has the DNA TGTGCCAGCAGCTTGGGAGGTAGCGGGGGGTACAATGAGCAGTTCTTC. Residues: CASSLGGSGGYNEQFF. The rearrangement links TRBV7-7 to TRBJ2-1; 10 nucleotides align to TRBD2. V gave up 3 bases and J gave up 4 bases; unmatched junction bases: 6. This CDR3 has 16 amino acids. The germline gives CDR1 SSHAT, CDR2 FNYEAQ (reference sequence). Looking up the rest from reference TRBV7-7 and TRBJ2-1 gives the full variable domain: GAGVSQSPRYKVTKRGQDVTLRCDPISSHATLYWYQQALGQGPEFLTYFNYEAQPDKSGLPSDRFSAERPEGSISTLTIQRTEQRDSAMYRCASSLGGSGGYNEQFFGPGTRLTVL.

This chain links TRBV28 with TRBJ1-6; D ambiguous. V was pared by 7 bases and J by 5 bases, with 15 bases between. Germline CDR1 MDHEN, CDR2 SYDVKM. The CDR3 runs 15 residues. The CDR3 sequence: CASTGEVNNNSPLHF. DNA for the CDR3: TGTGCCAGCACCGGCGAGGTGAACAATAATTCACCCCTCCACTTT.

This clone was seen a single time. The chain uses TRBV7-2 and TRBJ2-1; the match to TRBD2 covers 11 bases. CDR1 and CDR2 (germline): SGHTA, FQGNSA. J gave up 4 bases and V 2 bases, and 1 base lay outside the gene matches. The CDR3 sequence is 15 residues long. In nucleotides, the CDR3 is TGTGCCAGCAGCTTATCTAGCGGGGGGTACAATGAGCAGTTCTTC. Translation: CASSLSSGGYNEQFF.